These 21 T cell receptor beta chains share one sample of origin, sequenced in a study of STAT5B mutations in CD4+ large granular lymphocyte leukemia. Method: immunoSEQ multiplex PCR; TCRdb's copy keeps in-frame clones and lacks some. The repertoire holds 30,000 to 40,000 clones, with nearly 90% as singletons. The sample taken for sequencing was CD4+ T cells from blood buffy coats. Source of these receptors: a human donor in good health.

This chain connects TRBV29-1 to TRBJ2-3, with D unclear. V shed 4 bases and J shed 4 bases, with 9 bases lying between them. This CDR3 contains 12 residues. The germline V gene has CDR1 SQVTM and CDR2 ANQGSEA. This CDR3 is CSVGHTADTQYF. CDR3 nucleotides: TGCAGCGTTGGACACACGGCAGATACGCAGTATTTT.

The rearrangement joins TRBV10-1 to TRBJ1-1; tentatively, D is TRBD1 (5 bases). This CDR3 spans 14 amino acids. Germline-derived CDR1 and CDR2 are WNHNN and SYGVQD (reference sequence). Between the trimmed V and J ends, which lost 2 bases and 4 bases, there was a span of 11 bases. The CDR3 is CASSEKQGGTEAFF. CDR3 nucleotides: TGCGCCAGCAGTGAGAAGCAGGGAGGCACTGAAGCTTTCTTT.

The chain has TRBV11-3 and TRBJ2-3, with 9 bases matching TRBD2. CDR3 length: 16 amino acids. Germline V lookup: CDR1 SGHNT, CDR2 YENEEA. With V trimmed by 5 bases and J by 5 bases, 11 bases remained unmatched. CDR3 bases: TGTGCCAGCAGCCGAACAGGGGTAGCGGGAGTAGATACGCAGTATTTT. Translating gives CASSRTGVAGVDTQYF. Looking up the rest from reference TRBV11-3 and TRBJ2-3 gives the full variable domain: EAGVVQSPRYKIIEKKQPVAFWCNPISGHNTLYWYLQNLGQGPELLIRYENEEAVDDSQLPKDRFSAERLKGVDSTLKIQPAELGDSAVYLCASSRTGVAGVDTQYFGPGTRLTVL.

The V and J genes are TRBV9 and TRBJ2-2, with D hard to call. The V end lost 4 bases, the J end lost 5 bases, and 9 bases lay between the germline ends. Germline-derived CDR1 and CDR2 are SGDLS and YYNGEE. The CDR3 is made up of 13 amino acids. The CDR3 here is CASSTLGTGELFF. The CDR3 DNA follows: TGTGCCAGCAGCACTCTTGGTACCGGGGAGCTGTTTTTT.

CDR3 coding DNA: TGTGCCAGCAGGACCGGGACAGGGGGCGCGTACGAGCAGTACTTC. Protein product: CASRTGTGGAYEQYF. The rearrangement uses TRBV28 and TRBJ2-7; 12 bases line up with TRBD1. V shed 6 bases and J 4 bases; nucleotides not matched to a gene: 7. This CDR3 is built from 15 residues. Germline V CDR1 and CDR2: MDHEN, SYDVKM.

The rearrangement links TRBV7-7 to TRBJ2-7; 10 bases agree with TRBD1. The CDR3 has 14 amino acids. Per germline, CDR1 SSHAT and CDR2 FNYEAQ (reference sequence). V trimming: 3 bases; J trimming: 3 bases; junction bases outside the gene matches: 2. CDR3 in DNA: TGTGCCAGCAGCTTCGGACAGGGGGACTACGAGCAGTACTTC. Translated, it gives CASSFGQGDYEQYF.

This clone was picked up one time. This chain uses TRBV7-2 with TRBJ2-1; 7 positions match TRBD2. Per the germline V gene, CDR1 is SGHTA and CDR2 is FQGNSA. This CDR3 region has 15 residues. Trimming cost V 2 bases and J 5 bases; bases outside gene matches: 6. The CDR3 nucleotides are TGTGCCAGCAGCTTATGGGCGGGAGCAAACAATGAGCAGTTCTTC. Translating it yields CASSLWAGANNEQFF.

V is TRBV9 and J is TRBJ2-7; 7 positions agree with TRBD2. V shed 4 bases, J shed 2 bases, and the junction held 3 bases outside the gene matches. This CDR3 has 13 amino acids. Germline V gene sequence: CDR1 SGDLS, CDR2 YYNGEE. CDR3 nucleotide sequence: TGTGCCAGCAGCCCCAGCGGGACCTACGAGCAGTACTTC. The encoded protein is CASSPSGTYEQYF.

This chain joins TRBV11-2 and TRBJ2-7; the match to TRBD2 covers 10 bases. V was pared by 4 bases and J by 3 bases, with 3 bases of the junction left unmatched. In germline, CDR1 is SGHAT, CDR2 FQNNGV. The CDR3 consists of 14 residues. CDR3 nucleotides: TGTGCCAGCAGCTCACCTAGCGGGGGCTACGAGCAGTACTTC. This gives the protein CASSSPSGGYEQYF.

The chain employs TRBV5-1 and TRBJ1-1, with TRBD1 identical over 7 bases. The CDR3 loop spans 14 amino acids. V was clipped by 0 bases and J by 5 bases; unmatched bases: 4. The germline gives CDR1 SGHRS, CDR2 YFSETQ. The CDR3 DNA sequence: TGCGCCAGCAGCTTGGGACAGGGCGAAACTGAAGCTTTCTTT. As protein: CASSLGQGETEAFF.

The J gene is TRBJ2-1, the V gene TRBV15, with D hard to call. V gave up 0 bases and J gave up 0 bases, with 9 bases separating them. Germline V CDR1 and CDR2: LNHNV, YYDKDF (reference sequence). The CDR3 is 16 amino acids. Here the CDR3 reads CATSRDRSTSYNEQFF. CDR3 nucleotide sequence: TGTGCCACCAGCAGAGATAGGAGTACCTCCTACAATGAGCAGTTCTTC.

The CDR3 DNA is TGTGCCAGCAGTGATGGCGGGTACACTGAAGCTTTCTTT. It translates to CASSDGGYTEAFF. The gene calls are TRBV25-1 and TRBJ1-1, with D hard to call. The CDR3 is 13 amino acids. Germline values: CDR1 MGHDK, CDR2 SYGVNS. Trimming cost V 3 bases and J 3 bases, with 8 bases left between them.

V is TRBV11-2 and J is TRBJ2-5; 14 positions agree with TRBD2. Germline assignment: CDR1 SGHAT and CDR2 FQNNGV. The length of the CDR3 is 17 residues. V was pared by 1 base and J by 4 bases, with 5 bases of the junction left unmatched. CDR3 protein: CASSLGGTSGSRETQYF. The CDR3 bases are TGTGCCAGCAGCTTAGGCGGGACTAGCGGGAGCAGAGAGACCCAGTACTTC.

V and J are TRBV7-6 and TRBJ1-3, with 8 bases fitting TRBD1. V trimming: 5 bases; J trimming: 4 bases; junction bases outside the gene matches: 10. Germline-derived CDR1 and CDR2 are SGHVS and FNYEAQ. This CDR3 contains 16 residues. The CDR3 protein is CASSPSPRGRGNTIYF. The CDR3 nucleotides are TGTGCCAGCAGCCCATCACCCAGGGGGCGAGGAAACACCATATATTTT. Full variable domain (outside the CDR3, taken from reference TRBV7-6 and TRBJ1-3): GAGVSQSPRYKVTKRGQDVALRCDPISGHVSLYWYRQALGQGPEFLTYFNYEAQQDKSGLPNDRFSAERPEGSISTLTIQRTEQRDSAMYRCASSPSPRGRGNTIYFGEGSWLTVV.

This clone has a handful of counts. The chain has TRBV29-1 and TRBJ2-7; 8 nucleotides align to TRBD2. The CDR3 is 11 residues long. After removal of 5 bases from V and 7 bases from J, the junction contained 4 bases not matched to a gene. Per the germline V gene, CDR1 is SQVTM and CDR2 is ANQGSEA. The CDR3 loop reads CSVTAGVEQYF. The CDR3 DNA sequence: TGCAGCGTTACAGCGGGAGTAGAGCAGTACTTC.

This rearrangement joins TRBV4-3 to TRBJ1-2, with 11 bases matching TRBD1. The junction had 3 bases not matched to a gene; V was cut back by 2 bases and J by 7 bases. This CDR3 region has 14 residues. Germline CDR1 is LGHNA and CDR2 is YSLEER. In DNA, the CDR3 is TGCGCCAGCAGCCAACCAGGGACAGGGGGTGGCTACACCTTC. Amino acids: CASSQPGTGGGYTF.

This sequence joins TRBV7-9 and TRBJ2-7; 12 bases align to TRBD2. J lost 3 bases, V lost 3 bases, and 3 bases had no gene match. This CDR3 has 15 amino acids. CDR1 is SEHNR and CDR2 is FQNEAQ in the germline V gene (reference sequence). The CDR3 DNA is TGTGCCAGCAGCTTTTGGACTAGCGGGAACTACGAGCAGTACTTC. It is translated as CASSFWTSGNYEQYF.

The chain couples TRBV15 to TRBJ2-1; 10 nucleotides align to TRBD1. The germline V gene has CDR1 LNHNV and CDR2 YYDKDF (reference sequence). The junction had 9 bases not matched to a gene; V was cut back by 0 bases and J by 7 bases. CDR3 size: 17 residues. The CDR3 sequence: CATSRDPTGTGVNEQFF. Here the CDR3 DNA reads TGTGCCACCAGCAGAGACCCGACCGGGACAGGGGTGAATGAGCAGTTCTTC. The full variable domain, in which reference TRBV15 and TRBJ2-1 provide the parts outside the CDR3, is DAMVIQNPRYQVTQFGKPVTLSCSQTLNHNVMYWYQQKSSQAPKLLFHYYDKDFNNEADTPDNFQSRRPNTSFCFLDIRSPGLGDTAMYLCATSRDPTGTGVNEQFFGPGTRLTVL.

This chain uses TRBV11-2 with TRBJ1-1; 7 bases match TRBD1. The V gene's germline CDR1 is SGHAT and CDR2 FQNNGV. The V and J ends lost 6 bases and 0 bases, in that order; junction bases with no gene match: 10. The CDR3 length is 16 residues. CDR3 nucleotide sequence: TGTGCCAGCAGTCCTAAAGGGGGACAGATGAACACTGAAGCTTTCTTT. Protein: CASSPKGGQMNTEAFF. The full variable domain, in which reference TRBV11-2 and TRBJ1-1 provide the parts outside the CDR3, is EAGVAQSPRYKIIEKRQSVAFWCNPISGHATLYWYQQILGQGPKLLIQFQNNGVVDDSQLPKDRFSAERLKGVDSTLKIQPAKLEDSAVYLCASSPKGGQMNTEAFFGQGTRLTVV.

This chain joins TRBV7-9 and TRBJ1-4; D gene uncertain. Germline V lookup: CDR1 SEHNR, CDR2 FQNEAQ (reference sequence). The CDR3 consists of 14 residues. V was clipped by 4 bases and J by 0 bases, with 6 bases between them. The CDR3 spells CASSWTATNEKLFF. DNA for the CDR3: TGTGCCAGCAGCTGGACCGCAACTAATGAAAAACTGTTTTTT. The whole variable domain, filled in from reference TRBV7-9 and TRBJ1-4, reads DTGVSQNPRHKITKRGQNVTFRCDPISEHNRLYWYRQTLGQGPEFLTYFQNEAQLEKSRLLSDRFSAERPKGSFSTLEIQRTEQGDSAMYLCASSWTATNEKLFFGSGTQLSVL.

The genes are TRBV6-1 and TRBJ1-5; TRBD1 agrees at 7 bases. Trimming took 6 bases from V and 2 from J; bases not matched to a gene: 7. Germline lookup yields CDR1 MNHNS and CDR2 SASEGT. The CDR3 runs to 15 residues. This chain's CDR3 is CASRTRGTGNQPQHF. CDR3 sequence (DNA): TGTGCCAGCAGGACCCGCGGGACAGGCAATCAGCCCCAGCATTTT.